The T cell receptor beta chain described here comes from a study of T cell responses to AZD1222 COVID-19 vaccine. Profiling relied on immunoSEQ multiplex PCR, and the TCRdb table lists in-frame clones only, not all of them. The sample has under 150,000 clones, 70% to 90% seen once. The V and J ends lost 5 bases and 1 base, in that order; junction bases with no gene match: 7. The CDR3 runs to 16 residues. From germline, CDR1 is SGHVS and CDR2 FNYEAQ. The source was peripheral blood, collected on day 0 of AZD1222 vaccination. This receptor was identified in an adult in good health. This chain connects TRBV7-6 to TRBJ1-4; 7 bases match TRBD1. In DNA form, the CDR3 reads TGTGCCAGCAGCACGACATACAGGGGAACTAATGAAAAACTGTTTTTT. Protein product: CASSTTYRGTNEKLFF.